The next 5 T cell receptor beta chains were all read from a single sample in a study of shared clonotypes between healthy human individuals. The data were produced by immunoSEQ multiplex PCR, yet TCRdb's version contains in-frame clones alone and is incomplete. The repertoire holds 1.5 million to 2.5 million clones, with about 95% as singletons. CD45RO-negative cells were positively selected for CCR7, leaving out terminally differentiated effector memory CD45RA+ cells. The sample taken for sequencing was naive CD8+ T cells sorted from blood. These receptors originate from a man aged 18 to 35 in good health.

The V call is TRBV7-8, the J call TRBJ1-6; no firm D call. Germline CDR1 is SGHVS and CDR2 is FQNEAQ. The V gene lost 1 base and the J gene lost 10 bases, with 8 bases spanning the gap. CDR3 length: 13 amino acids. Written as DNA, the CDR3 is TGTGCCAGCAGCTTAGGCGGGCAATCACCCCTCCACTTT. As protein: CASSLGGQSPLHF. The variable domain in full, completed from reference TRBV7-8 and TRBJ1-6, reads GAGVSQSPRYKVAKRGQDVALRCDPISGHVSLFWYQQALGQGPEFLTYFQNEAQLDKSGLPSDRFFAERPEGSVSTLKIQRTQQEDSAVYLCASSLGGQSPLHFGNGTRLTVT.

The chain uses TRBV29-1 and TRBJ2-7, with D possibly TRBD1 on 6 matching bases. The germline V and J ends were trimmed by 7 bases and 3 bases, with 16 bases remaining between them. CDR1 is SQVTM, CDR2 ANQGSEA, per germline. The CDR3 totals 13 residues. The CDR3 DNA sequence: TGCAGCGCAGCAGACATAGGGGGCTACGAGCAGTACTTC. Protein: CSAADIGGYEQYF.

This chain's CDR3 is CASSLAPLYYEQYF. The DNA of the CDR3 is TGTGCCAGCAGCTTGGCCCCTCTTTACTACGAGCAGTACTTC. This chain connects TRBV5-4 to TRBJ2-7; D is unresolved. The V gene lost 0 bases and the J gene lost 3 bases, with 10 bases spanning the gap. Germline assignment: CDR1 SGHNT and CDR2 YYREEE (reference sequence). The CDR3 contains 14 residues.

The chain combines TRBV30 with TRBJ1-5; 7 bases are a match to TRBD1. This CDR3 is 16 amino acids long. The V and J ends lost 3 bases and 7 bases, in that order; junction bases with no gene match: 15. Germline V gives CDR1 GTSNPN, CDR2 SVGIG (reference sequence). CDR3 protein: CAWRERSAGGWQPQHF. In DNA, the CDR3 is TGTGCCTGGAGGGAGCGCAGCGCAGGGGGTTGGCAGCCCCAGCATTTT.

This clone was picked up one time. The V call is TRBV5-1, the J call TRBJ1-1; the D gene is possibly TRBD1 (5 bases). The CDR3 runs to 15 residues. The V end lost 4 bases, the J end lost 6 bases, and 19 bases lay between the germline ends. Germline V gene lookup returns CDR1 SGHRS and CDR2 YFSETQ. For the CDR3, the DNA is TGCGCCAGCAGCCCCGGGATTTCGAGGGGACCTGAAGCTTTCTTT. Translation gives CASSPGISRGPEAFF. Complete variable domain (other parts from reference TRBV5-1 and TRBJ1-1): KAGVTQTPRYLIKTRGQQVTLSCSPISGHRSVSWYQQTPGQGLQFLFEYFSETQRNKGNFPGRFSGRQFSNSRSEMNVSTLELGDSALYLCASSPGISRGPEAFFGQGTRLTVV.